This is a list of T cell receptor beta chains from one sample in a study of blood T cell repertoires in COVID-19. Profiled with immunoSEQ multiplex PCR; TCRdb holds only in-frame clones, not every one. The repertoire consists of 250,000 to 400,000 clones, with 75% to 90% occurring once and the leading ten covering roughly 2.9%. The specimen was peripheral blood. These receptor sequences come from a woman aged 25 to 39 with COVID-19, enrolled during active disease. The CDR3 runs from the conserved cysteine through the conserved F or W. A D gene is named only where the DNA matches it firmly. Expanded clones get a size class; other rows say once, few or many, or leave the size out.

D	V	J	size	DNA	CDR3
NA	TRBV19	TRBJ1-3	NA	TGTGCCAGTAGTGCCCCGGGACAATTCTCTGGAAACACCATATATTTT	CASSAPGQFSGNTIYF
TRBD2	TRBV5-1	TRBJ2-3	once	TGCGCCAGCAGCTTGGGACTAGCGGGAGGCAGCACAGATACGCAGTATTTT	CASSLGLAGGSTDTQYF
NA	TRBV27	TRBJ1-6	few	TGTGCCAGCAGTATGCGGGGAATTCGGCCTCTCCACTTT	CASSMRGIRPLHF
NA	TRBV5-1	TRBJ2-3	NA	TGCGCCAGCAGCTTGGTTGGCAAATCGACAGATACGCAGTATTTT	CASSLVGKSTDTQYF
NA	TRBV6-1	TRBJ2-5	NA	TGTGCCAGCAGTGAAGCGGTGGAGGTAGTCCTAGAGACCCAGTACTTC	CASSEAVEVVLETQYF
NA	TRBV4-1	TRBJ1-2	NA	TGCGCCAGCAGCCAAGATCAGGAGGCAGGCTATGGCTACACCTTC	CASSQDQEAGYGYTF
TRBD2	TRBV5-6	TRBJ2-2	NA	TGTGCCAGCAGCTCCCTCGGGAGGATTACCGGGGAGCTGTTTTTT	CASSSLGRITGELFF
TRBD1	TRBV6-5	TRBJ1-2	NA	TGTGCCAGCAGGGTACAGGGGGCAGGTGGCTACACCTTC	CASRVQGAGGYTF
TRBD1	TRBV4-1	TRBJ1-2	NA	TGCGCCAGCAGCCAAGATAGCCAGGGGGCGATCTCTCATGGCTACACCTTC	CASSQDSQGAISHGYTF
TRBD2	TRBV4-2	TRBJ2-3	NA	TGTGCCAGCAGCCAAGGACTAGCGGGAGAGGGCACAGATACGCAGTATTTT	CASSQGLAGEGTDTQYF
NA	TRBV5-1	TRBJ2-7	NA	TGCGCCAGCAGCTGGGGCAGCGGGCCCTACGAGCAGTACTTC	CASSWGSGPYEQYF
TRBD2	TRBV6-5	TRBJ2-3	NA	TGTGCCAGCAGTCGGGGACTAGCGGGAGGGCATACGCAGTATTTT	CASSRGLAGGHTQYF
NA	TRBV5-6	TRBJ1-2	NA	TGTGCCAGCAGCTTAAACAGGGCTAACTATGGCTACACCTTC	CASSLNRANYGYTF
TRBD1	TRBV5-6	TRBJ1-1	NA	TGTGCCAGCAGCGTAAAAGGGGGCTGGAACACTGAAGCTTTCTTT	CASSVKGGWNTEAFF
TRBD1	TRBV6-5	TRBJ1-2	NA	TGTGCCAGCAGACGGACAGGGTATGGCTACACCTTC	CASRRTGYGYTF
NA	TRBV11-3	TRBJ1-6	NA	TGTGCCAGCAGTATGGACAATAATTCACCCCTCCACTTT	CASSMDNNSPLHF
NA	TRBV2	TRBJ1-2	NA	TGTGCCAGCAGTACCTCGGACATTTATGGCTACACCTTC	CASSTSDIYGYTF
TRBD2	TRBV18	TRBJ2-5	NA	TGTGCCAGCTCACCAGAGGGAGGGAGAGGAGAGACCCAGTACTTC	CASSPEGGRGETQYF
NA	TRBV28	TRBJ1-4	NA	TGTGCCAGCAGTCCCACCGACGGAGCAACTAATGAAAAACTGTTTTTT	CASSPTDGATNEKLFF
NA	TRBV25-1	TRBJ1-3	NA	TGTGCCAGCAGTGATTCGGGGGGCTCTGGAAACACCATATATTTT	CASSDSGGSGNTIYF
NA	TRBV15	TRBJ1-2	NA	TGTGCCACCAGCAGAGAACAGCCCCCTTGGAATGGCTACACCTTC	CATSREQPPWNGYTF
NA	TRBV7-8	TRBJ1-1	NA	TGTGCCAGCGCGGGGGAAGACACTGAAGCTTTCTTT	CASAGEDTEAFF
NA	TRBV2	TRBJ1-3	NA	TGTGCCAGCAGTGAAGCGCGAGCAGGTCGAAGCTCTGGAAACACCATATATTTT	CASSEARAGRSSGNTIYF
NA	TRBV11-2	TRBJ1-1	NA	TGTGCCAGCAGCTTAGGGACATTGAACACTGAAGCTTTCTTT	CASSLGTLNTEAFF
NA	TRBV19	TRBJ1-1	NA	TGTGCCAGTAGTATAATGGGAATGAGACAGACGAACACTGAAGCTTTCTTT	CASSIMGMRQTNTEAFF
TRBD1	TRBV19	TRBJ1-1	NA	TGTGCCAGTAGTCCATCGACAGGGTTATTCGCTGAAGCTTTCTTT	CASSPSTGLFAEAFF
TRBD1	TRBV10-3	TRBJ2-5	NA	TGTGCCATCAGCCCCGGGACAGGGCAAGAGACCCAGTACTTC	CAISPGTGQETQYF
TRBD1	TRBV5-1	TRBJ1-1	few	TGCGCCAGCAGCACTAACCCCACAGGGGGGACTGAAGCTTTCTTT	CASSTNPTGGTEAFF
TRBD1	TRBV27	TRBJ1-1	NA	TGTGCCAGCAGTTTAAAGGGGGCGCGGGACACTGAAGCTTTCTTT	CASSLKGARDTEAFF
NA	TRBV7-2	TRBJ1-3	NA	TGTGCCAGCAGCTTTACCGGGACAACATCTGGAAACACCATATATTTT	CASSFTGTTSGNTIYF
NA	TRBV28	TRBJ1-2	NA	TGTGCCAGCAGTTTTCGGTCGGGTAGCTATGGCTACACCTTC	CASSFRSGSYGYTF
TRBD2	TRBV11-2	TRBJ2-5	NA	TGTGCCAGCAGCCGAGCGGGAGCTAGAGAGACCCAGTACTTC	CASSRAGARETQYF
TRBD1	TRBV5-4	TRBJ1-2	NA	TGTGCCAGCAGCTTGGCCGTCGCAGGGGGTCCCTATGGCTACACCTTC	CASSLAVAGGPYGYTF
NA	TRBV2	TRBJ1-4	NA	TGTGCCAGCATACGCGAGTCAACTAATGAAAAACTGTTTTTT	CASIRESTNEKLFF
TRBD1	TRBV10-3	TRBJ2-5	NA	TGTGCCATAGGACAGGGAGGAGAGACCCAGTACTTC	CAIGQGGETQYF
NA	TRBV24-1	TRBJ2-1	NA	TGTGCCACCAGTGATTCAAGTAGATCCCACAATGAGCAGTTCTTC	CATSDSSRSHNEQFF
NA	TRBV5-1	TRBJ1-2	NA	TGCGCCAGCAGCCCCCCCCGGTCCGACGGGGGCTACACCTTC	CASSPPRSDGGYTF
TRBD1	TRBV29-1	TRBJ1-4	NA	TGCAGCGTGAAGACAGGGAAGATTGAAAAACTGTTTTTT	CSVKTGKIEKLFF
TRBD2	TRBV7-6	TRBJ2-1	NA	TGTGCCAGCAGCTTAGGTACTAGCGGCAAATACAATGAGCAGTTCTTC	CASSLGTSGKYNEQFF
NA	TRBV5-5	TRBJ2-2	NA	TGTGCCAGCAGCCTAGGGACTGTAGGCCCTGGGGAGCTGTTTTTT	CASSLGTVGPGELFF